Described below is a single TCR beta chain sequence and its context. Germline V gene data show CDR1 as SGHTA and CDR2 as FQGTGA. V lost 5 bases to trimming and J lost 6 bases; unmatched junction nucleotides: 7. This CDR3 contains 14 residues. Via MiXCR, TCRdb re-called the PCR reads, giving one row per CDR3 protein. The table lists about 13,000 distinct CDR3 sequences, approximately 47% of them singletons. The sample comes from a study of tumor-infiltrating lymphocytes in oesophageal squamous cell carcinoma. Sequenced input: blood. The source of this sequence is a female donor with esophageal squamous cell carcinoma. This rearrangement joins TRBV7-3 to TRBJ2-7, with TRBD2 identical over 10 bases. The CDR3 coding sequence is TGTGCCAGCAGCCCCCAAGCGGGAGGGCCCGAGCAGTACTTC. It is translated as CASSPQAGGPEQYF.